This T cell receptor (beta chain) emerged from a study of breast tumors, draining lymph nodes, adjacent tissues. Study-wide points: Findings are consistent with lymph node origin and intratumoral expansion of most tumor T cells.

TCRdb analysed the multiplex PCR reads with MiXCR anew, one entry per CDR3 protein. Of some 52,000 distinct CDR3 sequences listed, around 40% are singletons. This clonotype has ten or more counts. Its antigen is not identified. The CDR3 extends over 12 amino acids. The V end was cut by 5 bases, the J end by 6 bases, with 7 bases between. The V gene is TRBV12-3 or TRBV12-4, the J gene TRBJ2-2; no reliable D call. The clonotype comes from a female donor with breast cancer. Some clones in this sample may be carry-over from other donors' samples. Sequencing was carried out using breast tumor tissue. CDR3 amino acids: CASSGDAGELFF. Written as DNA, the CDR3 is TGTGCCAGCAGTGGCGACGCCGGGGAGCTGTTTTTT.